This T cell receptor (beta chain) was profiled in a study of B cell selection in AIRE deficiency. Study outcomes and limitations: TCRbeta-only data showed 30% to 40% of shared healthy Treg sequences in healthy Tconv. Of some 4,000 shared Treg TCRbeta sequences, over 30% were healthy-only, approximately 10% patient-only.

This clone was seen once. Its antigen remains unidentified. CD4+CD127+ cells were sorted as the conventional CD4 T cells. Germline V gene data show CDR1 as MDHEN and CDR2 as SYDVKM. This CDR3 has 13 residues. Trimming pared 5 bases from V and 4 bases from J, leaving 12 bases between. Generated by immunoSEQ multiplex PCR, the TCRdb table keeps only in-frame clones and is missing some. Of about 24,000 clones in the sample, around 96% were seen once. Sequences were obtained from CD4+CD127+ conventional T cells sorted from PBMCs. The sequence derives from a human donor in good health. This sequence joins TRBV28 and TRBJ2-7; D remains ambiguous. The CDR3 is CASSPPQFYEQYF. CDR3 nucleotides: TGTGCCAGCAGTCCCCCGCAATTTTACGAGCAGTACTTC.